A selection of T cell receptor beta chains follows, all from one sample in a study of cytomegalovirus exposure and HLA in healthy donors. Data came from immunoSEQ multiplex PCR; TCRdb stores just in-frame clones and leaves some out. The table has around 180,000 clones, roughly 70% seen once; the top ten hold about 1.6%. The sequencing input was PBMCs. These receptors came from a girl aged 5-17 years in good health and CMV-seronegative. Each CDR3 is given with its conserved first and last residue. Fields, in order: CDR3 protein, V gene.

cdr3_aa: CASSETGTVLNEQFF
v_call: TRBV5-1

cdr3_aa: CASGKDRGNEQFF
v_call: TRBV12-5

cdr3_aa: CASSDGTGGAKSQPQHF
v_call: TRBV6-1

cdr3_aa: CASSLAGQGQNGYTF
v_call: TRBV5-1

cdr3_aa: CASSEEGGVTEAFF
v_call: TRBV6-4

cdr3_aa: CASSEPTGNSYNEQFF
v_call: TRBV2

cdr3_aa: CASSLRIEAGAFF
v_call: TRBV7-9

cdr3_aa: CASSAPGGGEETQYF
v_call: TRBV7-9

cdr3_aa: CASSYLDRMELFF
v_call: TRBV7-6

cdr3_aa: CSAGTPNEKLFF
v_call: TRBV29-1

cdr3_aa: CAISGGTGSAGTEAFF
v_call: TRBV10-3

cdr3_aa: CASSQVPGRTDTQYF
v_call: TRBV14

cdr3_aa: CASSWSVTGGTDTQYF
v_call: TRBV19

cdr3_aa: CASSPGDSEFYGYTF
v_call: TRBV18

cdr3_aa: CASSGTISEQFF
v_call: TRBV6-5

cdr3_aa: CASSFATGGRYEQYF
v_call: TRBV27

cdr3_aa: CASGDIRPTMEQYF
v_call: TRBV7-9

cdr3_aa: CASRAGLSQPQHF
v_call: TRBV7-9

cdr3_aa: CASSRTGGNTEAFF
v_call: TRBV6-1

cdr3_aa: CASSQERGGLDTQYF
v_call: TRBV7-9

cdr3_aa: CASSGVEGHHSYEQYF
v_call: TRBV2

cdr3_aa: CASSLSPGGLYTEAFF
v_call: TRBV7-9

cdr3_aa: CASSAPLQAFF
v_call: TRBV7-9

cdr3_aa: CASLTGGGGYTF
v_call: TRBV6-5

cdr3_aa: CASSLPSGQGRDTEAFF
v_call: TRBV7-2

cdr3_aa: CATSRVGLAGGRTDTQYF
v_call: TRBV15

cdr3_aa: CASSLSSGNSPLHF
v_call: TRBV5-6

cdr3_aa: CASSGDRGTGELFF
v_call: TRBV2

cdr3_aa: CASRAEGVGHEKLFF
v_call: TRBV2

cdr3_aa: CASRTGYTDTQYF
v_call: TRBV2

cdr3_aa: CAWNDRGF
v_call: TRBV30

cdr3_aa: CASSYTGGNGEKLFF
v_call: TRBV6-5

cdr3_aa: CASSLGLAGGSTDTQYF
v_call: TRBV5-1

cdr3_aa: CATNTGAEAFF
v_call: TRBV6-5

cdr3_aa: CASSFTGQGASEAFF
v_call: TRBV27

cdr3_aa: CASSVGQGVVETQYF
v_call: TRBV5-1

cdr3_aa: CAIRTGTNEKLFF
v_call: TRBV10-3

cdr3_aa: CASGILDRRNYGYTF
v_call: TRBV5-6

cdr3_aa: CATSTNQGADTQYF
v_call: TRBV15

cdr3_aa: CASSTGGLYGYTF
v_call: TRBV27

cdr3_aa: CASSDLGQGLYGYTF
v_call: TRBV6-4

cdr3_aa: CASSDYQETQYF
v_call: TRBV25-1

cdr3_aa: CASSRTGGSYNEQFF
v_call: TRBV27

cdr3_aa: CASRPDRVGTDTQYF
v_call: TRBV5-1

cdr3_aa: CALSPGDKYF
v_call: TRBV30

cdr3_aa: CASKSGGDIQYF
v_call: TRBV5-1

cdr3_aa: CASSPSDRVAEKLFF
v_call: TRBV10-1

cdr3_aa: CASSLGQGRSYEQYF
v_call: TRBV28

cdr3_aa: CASSPGQGSGYTF
v_call: TRBV18